One sample yielded the 32 T cell receptor beta chains listed below, sequenced in a study of blood T cell repertoires in COVID-19. Repertoires were generated with immunoSEQ multiplex PCR, while TCRdb's copy carries only in-frame clones and drops some. The sample has under 200,000 clones, around 83% seen once. The sample comprised peripheral blood. These receptors originate from a woman in her thirties or forties with acute or convalescent COVID-19.

The chain is built from TRBV19 and TRBJ1-5; 7 positions agree with TRBD1. The germline gives CDR1 LNHDA, CDR2 SQIVND (reference sequence). The J segment lost 5 bases and the V segment lost 6 bases, leaving 10 bases of the junction unmatched. This CDR3 has 15 amino acids. The CDR3 region is CASRLLGQGDQPQHF. CDR3 DNA: TGTGCCAGTAGACTCCTGGGGCAGGGGGATCAGCCCCAGCATTTT.

CDR3 loop: CASSQTASGGNEKLFF. The CDR3 DNA reads TGTGCCAGCAGCCAGACCGCCTCAGGGGGTAATGAAAAACTGTTTTTT. The rearrangement joins TRBV7-8 to TRBJ1-4, with 7 bases that match TRBD1. The J segment lost 4 bases and the V segment lost 5 bases, leaving 10 bases of the junction unmatched. Germline V gives CDR1 SGHVS, CDR2 FQNEAQ. CDR3 length: 16 residues.

The chain links TRBV28 to TRBJ1-5; the D gene is possibly TRBD1 (6 bases). Germline loops: CDR1 MDHEN, CDR2 SYDVKM. Trimming removed 6 bases at V and 6 bases at J, with 9 bases between. The CDR3 contains 12 residues. The CDR3 here is CASSTGIQPQHF. For the CDR3, the DNA is TGTGCCAGCAGCACAGGGATTCAGCCCCAGCATTTT.

This chain links TRBV14 with TRBJ2-7, with TRBD2 matching over 16 bases. Per the germline V gene, CDR1 is SGHDN and CDR2 is FVKESK. Losses at the gene ends were 6 bases for V and 4 bases for J; bases not matched to a gene: 12. CDR3 length: 18 amino acids. CDR3 residues: CASSSPGLAGGPGYEQYF. The CDR3 nucleotides are TGTGCCAGCAGTTCGCCGGGACTAGCGGGAGGGCCGGGGTACGAGCAGTACTTC.

There are a few counts of this clone. The chain uses TRBV13 and TRBJ2-2; D is possibly TRBD2 (6 bases). The CDR3 has 16 residues. CDR1 PRHDT and CDR2 FYEKMQ come from the germline V gene (reference sequence). V shed 7 bases and J shed 5 bases, with 20 bases lying between them. This CDR3 is CASIRFRDSQTGELFF. DNA of the CDR3: TGTGCCAGCATCCGGTTTCGGGACTCCCAGACCGGGGAGCTGTTTTTT.

This CDR3 reads CASSLGPGVQTEAFF. In nucleotides, the CDR3 is TGTGCCAGCAGCTTAGGCCCGGGAGTACAAACTGAAGCTTTCTTT. The chain joins TRBV13 to TRBJ1-1; D is uncertain. CDR1 and CDR2 (germline): PRHDT, FYEKMQ (reference sequence). Trimming cost V 0 bases and J 5 bases, with 13 bases left between them. This CDR3 contains 15 residues.

This clone was seen just once. V gene TRBV7-2 combines with J gene TRBJ1-2; D unclear. The CDR3 is made up of 14 amino acids. V shed 4 bases and J shed 4 bases, with 13 bases lying between them. Germline assignment: CDR1 SGHTA and CDR2 FQGNSA. CDR3 residues: CASSSPGSIYGYTF. The CDR3 region has the DNA TGTGCCAGCAGCTCGCCAGGCTCCATCTATGGCTACACCTTC.

The V and J genes are TRBV28 and TRBJ1-2; TRBD1 matches at 8 bases. Germline CDR1 and CDR2: MDHEN and SYDVKM. The CDR3 sequence is 14 residues long. The V and J ends lost 2 bases and 8 bases, in that order; junction bases with no gene match: 7. This chain's CDR3 is CASSLDQGARGYTF. The CDR3 nucleotides read TGTGCCAGCAGTTTAGACCAGGGGGCGCGGGGCTACACCTTC.

This clone was seen just once. The J gene is TRBJ1-1, the V gene TRBV28; D is unclear. Germline V lookup: CDR1 MDHEN, CDR2 SYDVKM. The CDR3 has 14 amino acids. The V end was cut by 3 bases, the J end by 0 bases, with 8 bases between. CDR3 nucleotides: TGTGCCAGCAGTTTGTACGGTTTGAACACTGAAGCTTTCTTT. Amino acid sequence: CASSLYGLNTEAFF.

Ten or more counts support this clone. The chain joins TRBV6-4 to TRBJ2-3; 10 bases line up with TRBD2. The CDR3 has 16 amino acids. Trimming removed 3 bases from V and 2 bases from J; junction bases left unmatched: 5. The germline gives CDR1 MRHNA, CDR2 SNTAGT. The CDR3 reads CASSEIAGGPTDTQYF. CDR3 coding DNA: TGTGCCAGCAGTGAGATAGCGGGAGGACCCACAGATACGCAGTATTTT.

This clone was recorded a few times. The V and J genes are TRBV28 and TRBJ2-2; TRBD2 agrees at 7 bases. Unmatched junction bases numbered 4, after V lost 2 bases and J lost 7 bases. This CDR3 contains 14 residues. Looked up from germline, CDR1 is MDHEN and CDR2 is SYDVKM. The CDR3 nucleotides read TGTGCCAGCAGTTTAGTCGGGGAGGGCGGGGAGCTGTTTTTT. Protein: CASSLVGEGGELFF.

The genes are TRBV2 and TRBJ2-1, with 11 bases aligning to TRBD1. In germline, CDR1 is SNHLY, CDR2 FYNNEI. The CDR3 sequence is 15 residues long. V lost 3 bases, J lost 3 bases, and 1 base stayed unmatched. This CDR3 reads CASSEGQGGYNEQFF. The CDR3 DNA sequence: TGTGCCAGCAGTGAGGGACAGGGGGGCTACAATGAGCAGTTCTTC.

The rearrangement links TRBV20-1 to TRBJ1-5; 7 bases match TRBD1. The V gene's germline CDR1 is DFQATT and CDR2 SNEGSKA (reference sequence). The CDR3 consists of 16 residues. The junction had 12 bases not matched to a gene; V was cut back by 3 bases and J by 4 bases. CDR3 sequence: CSASRLDRAGNQPQHF. The CDR3 bases are TGCAGTGCTAGTAGGCTCGACAGGGCGGGGAATCAGCCCCAGCATTTT.

The chain couples TRBV29-1 to TRBJ2-3; D remains ambiguous. The CDR3 totals 14 residues. CDR1 SQVTM and CDR2 ANQGSEA come from the germline V gene. Between the trimmed V and J ends, which lost 8 bases and 1 base, there was a span of 16 bases. In DNA, the CDR3 is TGCAGCACCTCCGGAAGGCAGGGCACAGATACGCAGTATTTT. Protein: CSTSGRQGTDTQYF.

The chain has TRBV18 and TRBJ1-4; D may be TRBD1 (5 bases). Trimming removed 4 bases at V and 8 bases at J, with 17 bases between. CDR1 KGHSH and CDR2 LQKENI come from the germline V gene. The CDR3 runs 15 residues. The CDR3: CASSRARGIGEKLFF. CDR3 nucleotide sequence: TGTGCCAGCTCACGTGCACGGGGGATAGGGGAAAAACTGTTTTTT.

The chain has TRBV29-1 and TRBJ1-1; TRBD1 is a possible D gene (5 bases). Per the germline V gene, CDR1 is SQVTM and CDR2 is ANQGSEA. The V end lost 0 bases, the J end lost 5 bases, and 13 bases lay between the germline ends. This CDR3 is built from 14 residues. CDR3 loop: CSVEEFQGSTEAFF. CDR3 sequence (DNA): TGCAGCGTTGAAGAATTCCAGGGTAGTACTGAAGCTTTCTTT. The full variable domain, in which reference TRBV29-1 and TRBJ1-1 provide the parts outside the CDR3, is SAVISQKPSRDICQRGTSLTIQCQVDSQVTMMFWYRQQPGQSLTLIATANQGSEATYESGFVIDKFPISRPNLTFSTLTVSNMSPEDSSIYLCSVEEFQGSTEAFFGQGTRLTVV.

There are a few counts of this clone. The J gene is TRBJ1-2, the V gene TRBV5-1, with D tentatively TRBD1 (5 bases). This CDR3 is built from 16 residues. Germline V CDR1 and CDR2: SGHRS, YFSETQ. V gave up 3 bases and J gave up 4 bases, with 19 bases separating them. The CDR3 protein is CASSSPGLAKGYGYTF. The CDR3 DNA reads TGCGCCAGCAGCTCTCCGGGACTCGCAAAGGGCTATGGCTACACCTTC.

The chain links TRBV28 to TRBJ2-7; 11 nucleotides match TRBD2. The junction had 11 bases not matched to a gene; V was cut back by 1 base and J by 0 bases. There are 19 residues in the CDR3. CDR1 is MDHEN and CDR2 is SYDVKM in the germline V gene. The CDR3 region is CASSLFGLAGGPSSYEQYF. The CDR3 DNA sequence: TGTGCCAGCAGTTTATTCGGGCTAGCGGGGGGTCCCAGCTCCTACGAGCAGTACTTC.

This chain links TRBV10-3 with TRBJ2-7, with 7 bases lining up with TRBD1. Per the germline V gene, CDR1 is ENHRY and CDR2 is SYGVKD. Unmatched junction bases numbered 5, after V lost 6 bases and J lost 0 bases. The CDR3 consists of 14 residues. The CDR3 spells CAISGTESSYEQYF. The CDR3 nucleotides are TGTGCCATCAGCGGGACAGAGAGCTCCTACGAGCAGTACTTC.

The chain combines TRBV5-1 with TRBJ1-4, with TRBD1 identical over 8 bases. Germline V gives CDR1 SGHRS, CDR2 YFSETQ. CDR3 size: 16 residues. Trimming cost V 0 bases and J 6 bases; bases outside gene matches: 7. The chain's CDR3 is CASSLDGGTGDEKLFF. CDR3 nucleotides: TGCGCCAGCAGCTTGGACGGAGGGACAGGAGATGAAAAACTGTTTTTT.

The V gene is TRBV14, the J gene TRBJ2-5; 8 positions match TRBD2. The CDR3 contains 15 residues. Germline V lookup: CDR1 SGHDN, CDR2 FVKESK. V dropped 3 bases and J dropped 3; count of bases not matched to a gene: 6. The CDR3 sequence: CASSHPSGSEETQYF. DNA for the CDR3: TGTGCCAGCAGCCACCCTAGCGGGTCAGAAGAGACCCAGTACTTC.

This chain links TRBV28 with TRBJ1-1; weak D call: TRBD1 (5 bases). Deletions cut 4 bases from V and 3 bases from J, with 18 bases between. From germline, CDR1 is MDHEN and CDR2 SYDVKM. The CDR3 covers 16 residues. The CDR3 sequence is CASSSKGSHMYTEAFF. CDR3 nucleotides: TGTGCCAGCAGTTCAAAGGGGTCCCATATGTACACTGAAGCTTTCTTT.

The chain combines TRBV5-6 with TRBJ2-1; D perhaps matches TRBD2 (6 bases). With 4 bases removed from V and 1 base from J, the gap between germline ends came to 18 bases. Per the germline V gene, CDR1 is SGHDT and CDR2 is YYEEEE. CDR3 length equals 17 residues. In nucleotides, the CDR3 is TGTGCCAGCAGCATCGGGACTTCATACGCTTCCTACAATGAGCAGTTCTTC. Amino acids: CASSIGTSYASYNEQFF.

This clone was observed once. One end of the junction fails to match germline, which may point to a read error. This chain joins TRBV2 and TRBJ2-7, with TRBD1 matching over 8 bases. Germline V lookup: CDR1 SNHLY, CDR2 FYNNEI. The CDR3 extends over 11 amino acids. The CDR3 DNA is TGTGCCAGCACCGATCAGGGGGCGCGCATCTTC. This sequence encodes CASTDQGARIF.

The chain has TRBV19 and TRBJ2-3; 8 bases map to TRBD1. Trimming took 5 bases from V and 3 from J; bases not matched to a gene: 7. The CDR3 has 15 residues. CDR1 is LNHDA and CDR2 is SQIVND in the germline V gene (reference sequence). In DNA form, the CDR3 reads TGTGCCAGTAGTTTCACAGGGGGAGAGACAGATACGCAGTATTTT. Amino acids: CASSFTGGETDTQYF. Full variable domain (outside the CDR3, taken from reference TRBV19 and TRBJ2-3): DGGITQSPKYLFRKEGQNVTLSCEQNLNHDAMYWYRQDPGQGLRLIYYSQIVNDFQKGDIAEGYSVSREKKESFPLTVTSAQKNPTAFYLCASSFTGGETDTQYFGPGTRLTVL.

Only one count was recorded for this clone. CDR3 residues: CSVGSGQSLSYEQYF. CDR3 coding DNA: TGCAGCGTTGGGTCGGGACAGAGCCTTTCCTACGAGCAGTACTTC. The chain employs TRBV29-1 and TRBJ2-7, with 7 bases lining up with TRBD1. The CDR3 runs 15 residues. With 4 bases clipped from V and 1 base from J, the junction kept 10 bases outside the gene matches. The V gene's germline CDR1 is SQVTM and CDR2 ANQGSEA.

This clone was picked up a small number of times. V is TRBV19 and J is TRBJ2-5; possible D gene TRBD2, 6 bases. The CDR3 sequence is 15 residues long. With 5 bases removed from V and 1 base from J, the gap between germline ends came to 14 bases. Germline values: CDR1 LNHDA, CDR2 SQIVND (reference sequence). CDR3 amino acids: CASSGSGTLQETQYF. In nucleotides, the CDR3 is TGTGCCAGTAGTGGATCCGGGACTCTCCAAGAGACCCAGTACTTC.

The chain links TRBV7-8 to TRBJ2-2; 10 bases map to TRBD2. The CDR3 runs 17 residues. V dropped 2 bases and J dropped 6; count of bases not matched to a gene: 9. Germline values: CDR1 SGHVS, CDR2 FQNEAQ. The CDR3 loop reads CASSLRNSGGSPGELFF. The CDR3 nucleotides read TGTGCCAGCAGCTTAAGGAATAGCGGGGGGTCCCCCGGGGAGCTGTTTTTT. Looking up the rest from reference TRBV7-8 and TRBJ2-2 gives the full variable domain: GAGVSQSPRYKVAKRGQDVALRCDPISGHVSLFWYQQALGQGPEFLTYFQNEAQLDKSGLPSDRFFAERPEGSVSTLKIQRTQQEDSAVYLCASSLRNSGGSPGELFFGEGSRLTVL.

The chain links TRBV28 to TRBJ2-5; a weak D match, TRBD2 (6 bases). The CDR3 extends over 14 amino acids. V lost 3 bases and J 3 bases, leaving 11 bases between the germline ends. Germline V gives CDR1 MDHEN, CDR2 SYDVKM. For the CDR3, the DNA is TGTGCCAGCAGTTTTGATGCTAGCGAAGAGACCCAGTACTTC. This translates into CASSFDASEETQYF.

This clone showed up just a few times. The gene calls are TRBV18 and TRBJ1-2, with D hard to call. CDR1 and CDR2 from the germline V gene are KGHSH and LQKENI. This CDR3 spans 18 amino acids. V lost 0 bases to trimming and J lost 1 base, with 18 bases between them. The CDR3 nucleotides read TGTGCCAGCTCACCACCCCTTCCGGTCGGGAAAGATAACTATGGCTACACCTTC. This translates into CASSPPLPVGKDNYGYTF.

The chain couples TRBV27 to TRBJ2-3, with D possibly being TRBD1 (5 bases). CDR1 is MNHEY, CDR2 SMNVEV, per germline (reference sequence). The V gene lost 4 bases and the J gene lost 1 base, with 12 bases spanning the gap. The CDR3 is made up of 15 amino acids. The CDR3: CASSYYTGGTDTQYF. The CDR3 bases are TGTGCCAGCAGTTATTACACAGGAGGCACAGATACGCAGTATTTT.

This chain uses TRBV6-5 with TRBJ2-7, with no clear D. The germline CDR1 and CDR2 sequences are MNHEY and SVGAGI. Trimming left V 2 bases short and J 1 base short, with 15 bases between. CDR3 size: 16 residues. The CDR3 DNA is TGTGCCAGCAGTTACAACAAGGCCCCAGGTTCCTACGAGCAGTACTTC. As protein: CASSYNKAPGSYEQYF.